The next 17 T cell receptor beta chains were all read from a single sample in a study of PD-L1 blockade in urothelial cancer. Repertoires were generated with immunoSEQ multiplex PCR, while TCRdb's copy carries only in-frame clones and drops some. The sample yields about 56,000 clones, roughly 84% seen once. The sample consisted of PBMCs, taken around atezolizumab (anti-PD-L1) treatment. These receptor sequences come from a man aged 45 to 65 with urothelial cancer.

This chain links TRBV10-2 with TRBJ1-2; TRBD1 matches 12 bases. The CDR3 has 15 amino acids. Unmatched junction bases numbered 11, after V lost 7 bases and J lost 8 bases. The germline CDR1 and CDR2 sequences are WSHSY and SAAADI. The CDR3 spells CASTPQDGTGGGYTF. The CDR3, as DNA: TGCGCCAGCACACCTCAAGACGGGACAGGGGGCGGCTACACCTTC.

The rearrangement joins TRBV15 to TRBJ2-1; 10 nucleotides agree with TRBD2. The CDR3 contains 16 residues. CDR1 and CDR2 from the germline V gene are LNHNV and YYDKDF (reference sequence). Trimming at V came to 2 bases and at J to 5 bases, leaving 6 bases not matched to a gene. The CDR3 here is CATSRKRGLANNEQFF. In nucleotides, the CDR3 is TGTGCCACCAGCAGAAAAAGGGGACTAGCGAACAATGAGCAGTTCTTC.

In DNA form, the CDR3 reads TGTGCCAGTAGTATAAGCGGGATAGTAAATGAGCAGTTCTTC. Its translation: CASSISGIVNEQFF. This chain uses TRBV19 with TRBJ2-1, with TRBD2 identical over 7 bases. Germline-derived CDR1 and CDR2 are LNHDA and SQIVND (reference sequence). CDR3 length equals 14 residues. Trimming at V came to 2 bases and at J to 7 bases, leaving 5 bases not matched to a gene.

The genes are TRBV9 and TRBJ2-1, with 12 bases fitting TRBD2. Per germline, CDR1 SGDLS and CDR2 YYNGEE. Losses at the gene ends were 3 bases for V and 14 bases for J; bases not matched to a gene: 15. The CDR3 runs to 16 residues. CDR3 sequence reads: CASSGSGASGRGRKFF. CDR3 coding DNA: TGTGCCAGCAGCGGGTCTGGAGCTAGCGGGAGGGGGAGGAAGTTCTTC. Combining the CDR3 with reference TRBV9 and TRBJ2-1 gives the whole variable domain DSGVTQTPKHLITATGQRVTLRCSPRSGDLSVYWYQQSLDQGLQFLIQYYNGEERAKGNILERFSAQQFPDLHSELNLSSLELGDSALYFCASSGSGASGRGRKFFGPGTRLTVL.

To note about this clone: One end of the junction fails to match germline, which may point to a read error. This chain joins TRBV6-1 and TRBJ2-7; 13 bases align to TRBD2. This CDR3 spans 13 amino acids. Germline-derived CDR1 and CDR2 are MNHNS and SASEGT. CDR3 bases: TGTGCCAGCAGTGACGGAGGACTAGCGGGAGTCATCTTC. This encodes CASSDGGLAGVIF.

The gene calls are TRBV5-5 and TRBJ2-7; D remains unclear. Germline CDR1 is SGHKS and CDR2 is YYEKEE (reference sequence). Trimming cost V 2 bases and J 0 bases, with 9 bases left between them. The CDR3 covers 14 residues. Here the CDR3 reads CASSLTESSYEQYF. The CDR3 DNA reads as TGTGCCAGCAGCTTAACGGAGAGCTCCTACGAGCAGTACTTC. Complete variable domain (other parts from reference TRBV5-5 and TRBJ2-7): DAGVTQSPTHLIKTRGQQVTLRCSPISGHKSVSWYQQVLGQGPQFIFQYYEKEERGRGNFPDRFSARQFPNYSSELNVNALLLGDSALYLCASSLTESSYEQYFGPGTRLTVT.

For the CDR3, the DNA is TGTGCCAGCTCACCTCTTCCAGCGGGCTACGAGCAGTACTTC. It encodes CASSPLPAGYEQYF. The V and J genes are TRBV18 and TRBJ2-7, with D maybe TRBD2 (6 bases). This CDR3 spans 14 amino acids. The germline gives CDR1 KGHSH, CDR2 LQKENI. Trimming cost V 3 bases and J 3 bases, with 12 bases left between them.

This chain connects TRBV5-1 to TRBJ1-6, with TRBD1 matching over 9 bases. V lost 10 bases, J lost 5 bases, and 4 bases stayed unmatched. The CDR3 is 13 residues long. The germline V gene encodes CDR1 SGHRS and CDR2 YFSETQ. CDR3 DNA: TGCGCCGGCCGGACAGGGGATAATTCACCCCTCCACTTT. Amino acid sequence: CAGRTGDNSPLHF. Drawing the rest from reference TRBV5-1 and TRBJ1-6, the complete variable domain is KAGVTQTPRYLIKTRGQQVTLSCSPISGHRSVSWYQQTPGQGLQFLFEYFSETQRNKGNFPGRFSGRQFSNSRSEMNVSTLELGDSALYLCAGRTGDNSPLHFGNGTRLTVT.

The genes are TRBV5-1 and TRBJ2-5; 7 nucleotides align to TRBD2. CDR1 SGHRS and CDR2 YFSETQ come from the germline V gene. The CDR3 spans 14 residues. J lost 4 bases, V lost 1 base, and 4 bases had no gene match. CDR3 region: CASSLMVAGETQYF. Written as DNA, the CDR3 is TGCGCCAGCAGCTTGATGGTAGCGGGAGAGACCCAGTACTTC.

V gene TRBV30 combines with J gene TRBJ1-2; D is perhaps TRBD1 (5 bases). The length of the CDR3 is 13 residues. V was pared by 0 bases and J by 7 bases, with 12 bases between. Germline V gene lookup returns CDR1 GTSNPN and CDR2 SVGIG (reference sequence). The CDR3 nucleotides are TGTGCCTGGAGTGTAATGGCAGGGATTGGCTACACCTTC. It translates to CAWSVMAGIGYTF.

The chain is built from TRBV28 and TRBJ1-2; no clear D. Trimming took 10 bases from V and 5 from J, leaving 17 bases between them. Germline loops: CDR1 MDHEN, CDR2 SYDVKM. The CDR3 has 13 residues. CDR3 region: CATLNQLEYGYTF. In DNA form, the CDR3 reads TGTGCCACACTAAATCAGCTTGAGTATGGCTACACCTTC.

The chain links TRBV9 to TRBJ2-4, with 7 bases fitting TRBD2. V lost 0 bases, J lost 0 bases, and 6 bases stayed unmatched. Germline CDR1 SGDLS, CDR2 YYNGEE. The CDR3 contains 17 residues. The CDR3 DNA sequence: TGTGCCAGCAGCGTAGATTCTAGCGGAGCAGCCAAAAACATTCAGTACTTC. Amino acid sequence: CASSVDSSGAAKNIQYF.

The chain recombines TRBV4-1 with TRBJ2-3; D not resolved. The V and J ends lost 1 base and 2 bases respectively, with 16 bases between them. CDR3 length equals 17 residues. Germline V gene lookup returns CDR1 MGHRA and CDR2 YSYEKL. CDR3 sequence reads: CASSQGRPRDPTDTQYF. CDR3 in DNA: TGCGCCAGCAGCCAAGGGCGGCCTAGAGATCCCACAGATACGCAGTATTTT.

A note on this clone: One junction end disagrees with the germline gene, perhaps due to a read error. The CDR3 reads CATSPIAYSNQPQHF. CDR3 nucleotides: TGTGCCACCAGTCCAATTGCCTATAGCAATCAGCCCCAGCATTTT. This sequence joins TRBV28 and TRBJ1-5; D gene unclear. Germline lookup yields CDR1 MDHEN and CDR2 SYDVKM. CDR3 size: 15 residues.

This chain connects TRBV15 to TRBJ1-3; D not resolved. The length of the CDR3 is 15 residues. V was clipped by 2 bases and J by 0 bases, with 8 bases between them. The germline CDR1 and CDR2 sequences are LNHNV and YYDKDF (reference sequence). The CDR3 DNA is TGTGCCACCAGCAGACAGGACTACTCTGGAAACACCATATATTTT. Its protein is CATSRQDYSGNTIYF.

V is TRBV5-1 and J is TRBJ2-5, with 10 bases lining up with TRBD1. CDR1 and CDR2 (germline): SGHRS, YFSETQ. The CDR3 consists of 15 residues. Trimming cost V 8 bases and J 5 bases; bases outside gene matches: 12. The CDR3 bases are TGCGCCAGTAGAACCGGGACAGGGGCTCTCGAGACCCAGTACTTC. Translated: CASRTGTGALETQYF.

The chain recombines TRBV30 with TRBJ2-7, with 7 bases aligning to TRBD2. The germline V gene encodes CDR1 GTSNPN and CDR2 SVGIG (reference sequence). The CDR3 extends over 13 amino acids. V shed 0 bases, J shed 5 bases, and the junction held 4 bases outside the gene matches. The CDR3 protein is CAWSVAGPDEQYF. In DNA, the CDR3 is TGTGCCTGGAGTGTAGCGGGACCGGACGAGCAGTACTTC.